This T cell receptor beta chain originates from a study of cytomegalovirus exposure and HLA in healthy donors. Primers included in the PCR were 60 Vbeta and 13 Jbeta primers. Clones were read by immunoSEQ multiplex PCR, and TCRdb kept only the in-frame ones, dropping some. The sample holds some 100,000 clones, around 81% seen once. This CDR3 has 17 residues. CDR1 and CDR2 from the germline V gene are LGHNA and YSLEER. V lost 0 bases, J lost 0 bases, and 11 bases lay in between. Sequenced input: PBMCs. The chain uses TRBV4-3 and TRBJ2-2; maybe TRBD2 (6 bases). The receptor comes from a woman aged 25-40 years in good health and CMV-seronegative. This chain's CDR3 is CASSQDMGGANTGELFF. CDR3 nucleotide sequence: TGCGCCAGCAGCCAAGATATGGGAGGCGCGAACACCGGGGAGCTGTTTTTT.